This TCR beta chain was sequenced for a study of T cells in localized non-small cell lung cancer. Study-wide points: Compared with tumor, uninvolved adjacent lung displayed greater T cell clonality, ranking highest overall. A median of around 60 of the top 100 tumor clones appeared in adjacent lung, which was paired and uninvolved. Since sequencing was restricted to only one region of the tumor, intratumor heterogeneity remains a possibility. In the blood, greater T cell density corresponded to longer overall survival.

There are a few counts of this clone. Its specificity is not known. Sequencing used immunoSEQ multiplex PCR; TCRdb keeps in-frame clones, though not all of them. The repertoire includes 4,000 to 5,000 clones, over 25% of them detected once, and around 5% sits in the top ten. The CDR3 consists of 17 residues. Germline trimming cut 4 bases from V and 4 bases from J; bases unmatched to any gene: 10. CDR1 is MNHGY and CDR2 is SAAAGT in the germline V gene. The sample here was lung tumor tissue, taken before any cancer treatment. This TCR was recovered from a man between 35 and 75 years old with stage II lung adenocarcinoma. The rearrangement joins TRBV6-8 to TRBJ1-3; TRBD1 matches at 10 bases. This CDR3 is CASSSRRTGGSGNTIYF. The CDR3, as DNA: TGTGCCAGCAGTTCACGCCGGACAGGGGGGAGCGGAAACACCATATATTTT.